Each of the 4 T cell receptor beta chains below was sequenced from the same sample in a study of metastatic and nonmetastatic thyroid tumors. The entire patient cohort was treatment-naive prior to thyroid surgery. TCRdb reprocessed the PCR reads using MiXCR. The table lists several thousand clones, roughly 35% of them singletons. Sequencing used tumor tissue. The receptors come from a female donor with papillary thyroid cancer or a benign thyroid nodule (not recorded which). Some clones in this sample may be carry-over from other donors' samples.

The chain carries TRBV5-1 and TRBJ2-1; 7 bases map to TRBD2. This CDR3 spans 15 amino acids. With V trimmed by 7 bases and J by 2 bases, 9 bases remained unmatched. Germline V CDR1 and CDR2: SGHRS, YFSETQ. This CDR3 is CASSTSSGAYNEQFF. The DNA for the CDR3 is TGCGCCAGCTCGACATCTAGCGGAGCCTACAATGAGCAGTTCTTC.

This clone is deemed medium-sized. This chain links TRBV6-6 with TRBJ1-3, with a weak D call TRBD1 (6 bases). The CDR3 loop spans 17 amino acids. CDR1 MNHNY and CDR2 SVGAGI come from the germline V gene (reference sequence). V lost 5 bases and J lost 2, with 19 bases in between. CDR3: CASSPKRPGDTGNTIYF. The CDR3 DNA is TGTGCCAGCAGTCCCAAACGACCGGGGGACACTGGAAACACCATATATTTT.

The V call is TRBV2, the J call TRBJ2-6; no clear D. From germline, CDR1 is SNHLY and CDR2 FYNNEI. The germline V and J ends were trimmed by 0 bases and 0 bases, with 12 bases remaining between them. The CDR3 length is 18 residues. The CDR3 is CASSEALDGNSGANVLTF. CDR3 bases: TGTGCCAGCAGTGAAGCGCTTGACGGAAACTCTGGGGCCAACGTCCTGACTTTC.

This clone appeared a single time. The V and J genes are TRBV20-1 and TRBJ2-7; 7 bases agree with TRBD2. With V trimmed by 3 bases and J by 2 bases, 16 bases remained unmatched. Germline V gene data show CDR1 as DFQATT and CDR2 as SNEGSKA (reference sequence). The CDR3 is 17 amino acids. Written as DNA, the CDR3 is TGCAGTGCTAGCCCCACAGGAGGGACTATCGGAACCTACGAGCAGTACTTC. This sequence encodes CSASPTGGTIGTYEQYF.